One sample yielded the 4 T cell receptor beta chains listed below, sequenced in a study of blood T cell repertoires in COVID-19. Assay: immunoSEQ multiplex PCR; the TCRdb copy retains only in-frame clones and omits some. The sample carries about 230,000 clones, around 84% recorded once. What was sequenced was peripheral blood. The receptors were gathered from a man between 50 and 59 years old with COVID-19, enrolled during active disease.

The chain is built from TRBV30 and TRBJ1-2, with 10 positions matching TRBD1. Losses at the gene ends were 0 bases for V and 5 bases for J; bases not matched to a gene: 9. The CDR3 length is 16 residues. Per the germline V gene, CDR1 is GTSNPN and CDR2 is SVGIG (reference sequence). In nucleotides, the CDR3 is TGTGCCTGGAGTGTAGGGGGGACAGGGGAACCTTATGGCTACACCTTC. As protein: CAWSVGGTGEPYGYTF.

A note on this clone: The same CDR3 arises from other DNA sequences in this sample as well. The V and J genes are TRBV5-1 and TRBJ2-3; D not certain. In germline, CDR1 is SGHRS, CDR2 YFSETQ. Trimming left V 4 bases short and J 0 bases short, with 6 bases between. This CDR3 region has 13 residues. CDR3 loop: CASSPGSTDTQYF. CDR3 bases: TGCGCCAGCAGCCCCGGGAGCACAGATACGCAGTATTTT. The full variable domain, rest sourced from reference TRBV5-1 and TRBJ2-3, is KAGVTQTPRYLIKTRGQQVTLSCSPISGHRSVSWYQQTPGQGLQFLFEYFSETQRNKGNFPGRFSGRQFSNSRSEMNVSTLELGDSALYLCASSPGSTDTQYFGPGTRLTVL.

The chain couples TRBV19 to TRBJ1-4, with 10 positions matching TRBD1. V lost 5 bases to trimming and J lost 8 bases; unmatched junction nucleotides: 8. The CDR3 consists of 15 residues. Per germline, CDR1 LNHDA and CDR2 SQIVND (reference sequence). CDR3 loop: CASSPMTGGFEKLFF. CDR3 sequence (DNA): TGTGCCAGTAGTCCCATGACAGGGGGCTTCGAAAAACTGTTTTTT. Full variable domain (remainder filled in from reference TRBV19 and TRBJ1-4): DGGITQSPKYLFRKEGQNVTLSCEQNLNHDAMYWYRQDPGQGLRLIYYSQIVNDFQKGDIAEGYSVSREKKESFPLTVTSAQKNPTAFYLCASSPMTGGFEKLFFGSGTQLSVL.

The V call is TRBV28, the J call TRBJ2-1, with D possibly matching TRBD2 (7 bases). Trimming stripped 9 bases from V and 1 base from J, with 16 bases between. The CDR3 runs 15 residues. The V gene's germline CDR1 is MDHEN and CDR2 SYDVKM. The CDR3 loop is CASLNGGASYNEQFF. The CDR3 coding sequence is TGTGCCAGTTTGAATGGGGGGGCGTCCTACAATGAGCAGTTCTTC.